This TCR beta chain was captured by sequencing in a study of T-cell reconstitution after alpha-beta-depleted transplantation in children. This clonotype was seen only a few times. During its preparation, the TCRbeta library received unique molecular identifiers. TCRdb passed the PCR reads through MiXCR, listing each CDR3 protein once. This table has a few hundred thousand distinct CDR3 sequences, 27% appearing once. This CDR3 contains 12 residues. The germline CDR1 and CDR2 sequences are SQVTM and ANQGSEA. V lost 2 bases and J 6 bases, leaving 10 bases between the germline ends. This sequence originates from a boy under two years old with Wiskott-Aldrich syndrome, due to receive a stem cell transplant. The sample in question was PBMCs, obtained before TCRalphabeta/CD19-depleted stem cell transplant. V usage is TRBV29-1 and J usage is TRBJ1-2; D not certain. The CDR3 region has the DNA TGCAGCGTTGAAAAGGGTTCAAATGGCTACACCTTC. Translating gives CSVEKGSNGYTF. Combining the CDR3 with reference TRBV29-1 and TRBJ1-2 gives the whole variable domain SAVISQKPSRDICQRGTSLTIQCQVDSQVTMMFWYRQQPGQSLTLIATANQGSEATYESGFVIDKFPISRPNLTFSTLTVSNMSPEDSSIYLCSVEKGSNGYTFGSGTRLTVV.